This TCR beta chain was captured by sequencing in a study of blood T cell repertoires in COVID-19. About the study: The analysed material was cDNA or gDNA that came from T cells, B-cell-depleted T cells, or PBMCs.

The study counted Cohort 3 donors as recovered given two negative PCRs, clearance, or symptom resolution. The table came from immunoSEQ multiplex PCR; TCRdb's copy has only in-frame clones and leaves some out. Of roughly 180,000 clones in the sample, roughly 85% were seen once. The CDR3 sequence is 17 residues long. V lost 6 bases and J lost 0, with 18 bases in between. The material sequenced was PBMCs or T cells enriched from blood (not recorded which). This chain joins TRBV23-1 and TRBJ1-3, with a tentative D call TRBD1 (6 bases). TRBV23-1 is identified as an open reading frame with a role that is uncertain. This receptor was taken from a woman aged 45-60 years who had recovered from COVID-19. The CDR3 region has the DNA TGCGCCAGCAGCTCCGCAGACAGGACCCACTCTGGAAACACCATATATTTT. Translation gives CASSSADRTHSGNTIYF.